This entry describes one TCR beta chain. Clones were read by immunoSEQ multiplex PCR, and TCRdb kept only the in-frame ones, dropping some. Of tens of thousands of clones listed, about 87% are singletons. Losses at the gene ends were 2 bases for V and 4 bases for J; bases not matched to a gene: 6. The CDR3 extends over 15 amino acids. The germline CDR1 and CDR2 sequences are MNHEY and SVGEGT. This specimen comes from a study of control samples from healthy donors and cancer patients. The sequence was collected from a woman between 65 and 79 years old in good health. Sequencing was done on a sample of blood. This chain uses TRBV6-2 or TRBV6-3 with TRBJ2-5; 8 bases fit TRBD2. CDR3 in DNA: TGTGCCAGCAGTTACGAGTGGCTAGCGGGAGAGACCCAGTACTTC. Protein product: CASSYEWLAGETQYF.